Listed here are 27 T cell receptor beta chains from one sample, sequenced in a study of blood T cell repertoires in COVID-19. Clones were read by immunoSEQ multiplex PCR, and TCRdb kept only the in-frame ones, dropping some. Counted here are 140,000 to 150,000 clones, around 81% occurring once; the ten biggest clones make up around 8.2%. Sample: peripheral blood. The receptors here all came from a human donor in a cohort sampled during active COVID-19.

The V gene is TRBV7-2, the J gene TRBJ2-4; D is possibly TRBD1 (5 bases). Trimming removed 6 bases from V and 6 bases from J, with 18 bases in between. The CDR3 has 15 amino acids. The germline CDR1 and CDR2 sequences are SGHTA and FQGNSA. CDR3 nucleotide sequence: TGTGCCAGCAGTCAAACCCAGCGACAGATAAACATTCAGTACTTC. It encodes CASSQTQRQINIQYF.

J is TRBJ2-3 and V is TRBV28, with 10 bases lining up with TRBD2. Germline V gene lookup returns CDR1 MDHEN and CDR2 SYDVKM. Losses at the gene ends were 5 bases for V and 2 bases for J; bases not matched to a gene: 1. The length of the CDR3 is 14 residues. CDR3 nucleotide sequence: TGTGCCAGCAGTCTAGCGGGAGCCACAGATACGCAGTATTTT. It specifies CASSLAGATDTQYF.

This clone has just a few counts. This sample includes further DNA sequences coding for the same CDR3. V usage is TRBV5-4 and J usage is TRBJ2-1; 7 bases are a match to TRBD2. Germline V CDR1 and CDR2: SGHNT, YYREEE (reference sequence). Trimming removed 4 bases from V and 0 bases from J; junction bases left unmatched: 4. This CDR3 is built from 15 residues. In DNA, the CDR3 is TGTGCCAGCAGCCTGACTAGCTCCTCCTACAATGAGCAGTTCTTC. As protein: CASSLTSSSYNEQFF. The full variable domain, its missing parts supplied by reference TRBV5-4 and TRBJ2-1, is ETGVTQSPTHLIKTRGQQVTLRCSSQSGHNTVSWYQQALGQGPQFIFQYYREEENGRGNFPPRFSGLQFPNYSSELNVNALELDDSALYLCASSLTSSSYNEQFFGPGTRLTVL.

This chain links TRBV6-5 with TRBJ2-4; 10 bases fit TRBD1. In germline, CDR1 is MNHEY, CDR2 SVGAGI. V shed 5 bases, J shed 8 bases, and the junction held 6 bases outside the gene matches. CDR3 length: 14 amino acids. In DNA form, the CDR3 reads TGTGCCAGCAGTCGGGACAGGGGAGGGGACATTCAGTACTTC. Its translation is CASSRDRGGDIQYF.

CDR3 protein: CASSQDGKGLGQFF. In nucleotides, the CDR3 is TGTGCCAGCAGCCAAGATGGAAAGGGGCTGGGGCAGTTCTTC. The V gene is TRBV4-2, the J gene TRBJ2-1; tentative D call: TRBD1 (5 bases). CDR3 length equals 14 residues. Deletions cut 0 bases from V and 12 bases from J, with 15 bases between. From germline, CDR1 is LGHNA and CDR2 YNFKEQ.

This chain connects TRBV15 to TRBJ1-4; a weak D match, TRBD1 (6 bases). The CDR3 runs to 15 residues. Germline CDR1 reads LNHNV; CDR2 reads YYDKDF (reference sequence). V was cut by 4 bases and J by 5 bases, with 14 bases left in between. The CDR3 reads CATSTGNRENEKLFF. The DNA of the CDR3 is TGTGCCACCAGCACCGGGAACAGGGAAAATGAAAAACTGTTTTTT.

The CDR3 region is CASSYDVDWSSYNEQFF. In DNA form, the CDR3 reads TGTGCCAGCAGTTACGACGTTGACTGGAGCTCCTACAATGAGCAGTTCTTC. The gene calls are TRBV6-2 or TRBV6-3 and TRBJ2-1; D gene unclear. In germline, CDR1 is MNHEY, CDR2 SVGEGT. There are 17 residues in the CDR3. V shed 2 bases and J shed 0 bases, with 14 bases lying between them.

The V call is TRBV19, the J call TRBJ2-2; D gene unclear. The CDR3 sequence is 14 residues long. Trimming removed 7 bases at V and 0 bases at J, with 9 bases between. Germline values: CDR1 LNHDA, CDR2 SQIVND (reference sequence). CDR3 residues: CASKANTNTGELFF. The CDR3 DNA reads as TGTGCCAGTAAAGCTAATACGAACACCGGGGAGCTGTTTTTT.

In its sample, this clone was seen once. This rearrangement joins TRBV28 to TRBJ1-2; D gene uncertain. The germline V and J ends were trimmed by 6 bases and 5 bases, with 10 bases remaining between them. There are 12 residues in the CDR3. Germline CDR1 reads MDHEN; CDR2 reads SYDVKM. CDR3 sequence (DNA): TGTGCCAGCAGCTCCCAGAGGTATGGCTACACCTTC. This codes for CASSSQRYGYTF.

The chain combines TRBV28 with TRBJ1-1, with 9 nucleotides matching TRBD1. Germline V CDR1 and CDR2: MDHEN, SYDVKM. V trimming: 5 bases; J trimming: 1 base; junction bases outside the gene matches: 11. The CDR3 length is 17 residues. The CDR3 sequence: CASSPLGQGNWNTEAFF. Written as DNA, the CDR3 is TGTGCCAGCAGTCCACTTGGACAGGGGAATTGGAACACTGAAGCTTTCTTT.

The chain combines TRBV5-1 with TRBJ2-5; 15 bases line up with TRBD2. Germline values: CDR1 SGHRS, CDR2 YFSETQ. The junction had 11 bases not matched to a gene; V was cut back by 4 bases and J by 4 bases. This CDR3 is 18 amino acids long. The CDR3 DNA is TGCGCCAGCAGCCCCAACCGCGGACTAGCGGGAGGGACAGAGACCCAGTACTTC. Protein: CASSPNRGLAGGTETQYF.

The chain is built from TRBV25-1 and TRBJ2-7; 10 bases match TRBD1. V dropped 4 bases and J dropped 1; count of bases not matched to a gene: 7. CDR1 MGHDK and CDR2 SYGVNS come from the germline V gene. There are 16 residues in the CDR3. In nucleotides, the CDR3 is TGTGCCAGCAGTGCAAACCGGGACAGGGGATCCTACGAGCAGTACTTC. Its protein is CASSANRDRGSYEQYF.

V is TRBV2 and J is TRBJ1-5, with a possible D match to TRBD1 (6 bases). V lost 6 bases to trimming and J lost 4 bases, with 10 bases between them. CDR1 is SNHLY and CDR2 is FYNNEI in the germline V gene. This CDR3 is 13 amino acids long. CDR3 amino acids: CASSQGGNQPQHF. The CDR3 DNA sequence: TGTGCCAGCAGCCAAGGGGGTAATCAGCCCCAGCATTTT.

The genes are TRBV3-1 (or the pseudogene TRBV3-2) and TRBJ1-5; perhaps TRBD1 as D (5 bases). V dropped 3 bases and J dropped 2 bases, with 29 bases sitting between them. The CDR3 spans 21 residues. Germline V gene sequence: CDR1 LGHDT, CDR2 YNNKEL (reference sequence). The CDR3 is CASSHPKKTEPSKRGNQPQHF. CDR3 DNA: TGTGCCAGCAGCCACCCAAAAAAGACAGAACCCTCCAAAAGAGGCAATCAGCCCCAGCATTTT.

V gene TRBV6-5 combines with J gene TRBJ2-7; 7 bases line up with TRBD2. Germline CDR1 is MNHEY and CDR2 is SVGAGI. V was pared by 6 bases and J by 4 bases, with 6 bases of the junction left unmatched. The CDR3 runs 13 residues. The CDR3 spells CASRGLGIYEQYF. Here the CDR3 DNA reads TGTGCCAGCAGAGGACTAGGAATATACGAGCAGTACTTC.

This sequence joins TRBV28 and TRBJ1-1, with TRBD1 matching over 8 bases. Germline V gene lookup returns CDR1 MDHEN and CDR2 SYDVKM. The J segment lost 4 bases and the V segment lost 4 bases, leaving 8 bases of the junction unmatched. The CDR3 loop spans 15 amino acids. CDR3 in DNA: TGTGCCAGCAGTTCCTTGACAGGGGTTATCACTGAAGCTTTCTTT. This gives the protein CASSSLTGVITEAFF.

This rearrangement joins TRBV7-2 to TRBJ2-3; 9 positions agree with TRBD2. The CDR3 is 17 amino acids. Trimming removed 1 base from V and 8 bases from J; junction bases left unmatched: 13. Germline CDR1 and CDR2: SGHTA and FQGNSA. Here the CDR3 reads CASSLVLAAGGLATQYF. Written as DNA, the CDR3 is TGTGCCAGCAGCTTAGTATTGGCGGCGGGAGGGTTGGCTACGCAGTATTTT.

This chain connects TRBV2 to TRBJ2-5; D is perhaps TRBD1 (5 bases). Germline-derived CDR1 and CDR2 are SNHLY and FYNNEI. This CDR3 spans 12 amino acids. V was cut by 2 bases and J by 5 bases, with 6 bases left in between. For the CDR3, the DNA is TGTGCCAGCAGTGAACAGGGTGAGACCCAGTACTTC. It codes for CASSEQGETQYF.

The rearrangement uses TRBV3-1 (or the pseudogene TRBV3-2) and TRBJ2-3; 9 nucleotides agree with TRBD1. The CDR3 sequence is 14 residues long. V gave up 4 bases and J gave up 3 bases; unmatched junction bases: 2. Germline assignment: CDR1 LGHDT and CDR2 YNNKEL (reference sequence). CDR3 residues: CASSPGQGTDTQYF. CDR3 in DNA: TGTGCCAGCAGCCCGGGACAGGGTACAGATACGCAGTATTTT.

The gene calls are TRBV7-6 and TRBJ2-5; TRBD2 might be the D (5 bases). Germline V CDR1 and CDR2: SGHVS, FNYEAQ. Trimming cost V 1 base and J 2 bases, with 11 bases left between them. The length of the CDR3 is 15 residues. CDR3: CASSLVAGRQETQYF. The DNA for the CDR3 is TGTGCCAGCAGCTTAGTTGCGGGCAGACAAGAGACCCAGTACTTC. The whole variable domain, filled in from reference TRBV7-6 and TRBJ2-5, reads GAGVSQSPRYKVTKRGQDVALRCDPISGHVSLYWYRQALGQGPEFLTYFNYEAQQDKSGLPNDRFSAERPEGSISTLTIQRTEQRDSAMYRCASSLVAGRQETQYFGPGTRLLVL.

The V and J genes are TRBV28 and TRBJ1-2; no definite D call. The germline V gene has CDR1 MDHEN and CDR2 SYDVKM. V lost 5 bases and J lost 13, with 20 bases in between. The CDR3 extends over 13 amino acids. DNA for the CDR3: TGTGCCAGCAGTCCCACCGGGATCCAACGGGGCACCTTC. Its translation is CASSPTGIQRGTF.

This sequence joins TRBV7-9 and TRBJ2-7; TRBD1 agrees at 11 bases. This CDR3 has 17 amino acids. With V trimmed by 5 bases and J by 9 bases, 18 bases remained unmatched. Per germline, CDR1 SEHNR and CDR2 FQNEAQ (reference sequence). The CDR3 here is CASSVAFGTGGSPTQYF. DNA for the CDR3: TGTGCCAGCAGCGTCGCGTTCGGGACAGGGGGGTCGCCTACGCAGTACTTC.

The chain couples TRBV5-4 to TRBJ2-4, with a weak D call TRBD1 (5 bases). From germline, CDR1 is SGHNT and CDR2 YYREEE (reference sequence). Trimming removed 2 bases from V and 1 base from J, with 13 bases in between. CDR3 length: 16 residues. In nucleotides, the CDR3 is TGTGCCAGCAGCTTCCAGACAGTTGCGGCCAAAAACATTCAGTACTTC. This translates into CASSFQTVAAKNIQYF.

This clone was seen once. The CDR3 reads CASSLLPGNPNEQYF. The CDR3 nucleotides are TGTGCCAGCTCACTTCTCCCCGGTAACCCTAACGAGCAGTACTTC. The chain is built from TRBV18 and TRBJ2-7; D not resolved. CDR3 size: 15 residues. Trimming pared 4 bases from V and 5 bases from J, leaving 18 bases between. Germline lookup yields CDR1 KGHSH and CDR2 LQKENI.

The chain uses TRBV27 and TRBJ2-5, with D perhaps TRBD2 (5 bases). Per germline, CDR1 MNHEY and CDR2 SMNVEV (reference sequence). Trimming took off 5 bases at V and 2 bases at J, with 9 bases between the two ends. The CDR3 has 13 amino acids. This chain's CDR3 is CASSETGQETQYF. The CDR3 nucleotides read TGTGCCAGCAGTGAGACGGGACAAGAGACCCAGTACTTC.

Only a few counts were recorded for this clone. The chain uses TRBV6-5 and TRBJ1-2, with D hard to call. Trimming removed 6 bases from V and 1 base from J, with 6 bases in between. Germline values: CDR1 MNHEY, CDR2 SVGAGI. The CDR3 is 12 residues long. The CDR3 reads CASSYHNYGYTF. DNA for the CDR3: TGTGCCAGCAGCTATCATAACTATGGCTACACCTTC.

The chain uses TRBV28 and TRBJ2-7; 7 nucleotides agree with TRBD1. The length of the CDR3 is 14 residues. The J segment lost 3 bases and the V segment lost 8 bases, leaving 10 bases of the junction unmatched. Germline values: CDR1 MDHEN, CDR2 SYDVKM. The CDR3 sequence: CASSQGTASYEQYF. The CDR3 nucleotides read TGTGCCAGCTCGCAGGGGACAGCGAGCTACGAGCAGTACTTC. Using reference TRBV28 and TRBJ2-7 for the parts outside the CDR3, the full variable domain is DVKVTQSSRYLVKRTGEKVFLECVQDMDHENMFWYRQDPGLGLRLIYFSYDVKMKEKGDIPEGYSVSREKKERFSLILESASTNQTSMYLCASSQGTASYEQYFGPGTRLTVT.